This TCR beta chain is from a study of identical twins. Overall study results and limits: There is a chance that invariant MAIT and iNKT cells partially muddied zero-insertion analyses.

TCRdb recomputed calls from the 5' RACE reads with MiXCR, one row per CDR3 protein. The table lists a few hundred thousand distinct CDR3 sequences, about 13% of them singletons. As to this clonotype: What it binds is unknown.

The CDR3 covers 15 residues. Between the trimmed V and J ends, which lost 0 bases and 2 bases, there was a span of 11 bases. In germline, CDR1 is SGHAT, CDR2 FQNNGV. These data were also filed under a second study, of yellow fever vaccine responses in identical twins.

This sequence joins TRBV11-2 and TRBJ2-7; no definite D call. Input material: CD4+ T cells sorted from blood. This TCR was recovered from a woman between 18 and 29 years old in good health. The CDR3 DNA reads as TGTGCCAGCAGCTTAGATCTGGGTCTGACCTACGAGCAGTACTTC. Amino acids: CASSLDLGLTYEQYF.